The entry below describes one TCR beta chain. The antigen remains unidentified. CDR3 length equals 14 residues. V shed 3 bases and J 5 bases; nucleotides not matched to a gene: 4. Germline CDR1 SGHTA, CDR2 FQGNSA. The sample belongs to a study of vaccination and CD4 T cells after COVID-19. Across the study: Following dose two, a median approximately 75 days (range 14 to 241) passed before post-vaccine samples were taken. Cellular stimulation was performed using overlapping spike peptides derived from SARS-CoV-2, HCoV-NL63, HCoV-OC43 and HCoV-229E.

The treatment: approximately 9-day PBMC culture with coronavirus spike peptide pools or control peptides (ViraFEST assay). CD4+ T-cell collection from the unexposed donor predated the COVID-19 pandemic (2011-2018). The Oncomine TCR Beta short-read assay sequenced DNA from cultured CD4+ T cells. After culture, CD4+ T cells served as the source for genomic DNA extraction. TCRdb reanalysed the PCR reads using MiXCR and keeps one entry per CDR3 protein. This table holds some 9,200 distinct CDR3 sequences, roughly 45% found once. The origin of this receptor is a human donor in good health. This chain joins TRBV7-2 and TRBJ1-2; 9 positions match TRBD1. Source material: CD4+ T cells from blood, cultured in vitro. The CDR3 is CASSLSTGGYGYTF. As DNA, the CDR3 is TGTGCCAGCAGCTTGTCGACAGGGGGGTATGGCTACACCTTC.